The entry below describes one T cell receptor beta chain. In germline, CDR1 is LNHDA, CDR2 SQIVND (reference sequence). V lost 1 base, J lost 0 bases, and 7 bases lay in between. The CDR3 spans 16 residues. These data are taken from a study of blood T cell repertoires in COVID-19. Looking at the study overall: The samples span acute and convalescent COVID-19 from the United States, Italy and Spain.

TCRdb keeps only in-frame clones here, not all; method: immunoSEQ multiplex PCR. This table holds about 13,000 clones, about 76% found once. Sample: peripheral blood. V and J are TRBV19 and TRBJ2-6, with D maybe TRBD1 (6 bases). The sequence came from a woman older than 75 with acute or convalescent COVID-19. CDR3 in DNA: TGTGCCAGTAGTATAGGCAGGGGCTCTGGGGCCAACGTCCTGACTTTC. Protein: CASSIGRGSGANVLTF.